This TCR beta chain was identified in a study of regulatory T cells in long-lasting Graves disease (dated by TCRdb to about 2021). Looking at the study overall: In the newly diagnosed Graves' disease group, patients had been taking antithyroid drugs for less than 3 months. TCR sequencing covered roughly 13 persistent and around 20 newly diagnosed Graves' disease patients, around 35 samples in total. Patients with persistent Graves' disease were compared with patients with newly diagnosed Graves' disease using TCR sequencing and RNA sequencing of peripheral blood. The study was conducted in China and was registered as a clinical trial. Paper-wide results and their limitations: Sequencing and analysis were limited to the TCR beta chain. The study examined only peripheral blood because the primary lesion, thyroid tissue, could not be accessed. The small sample size was acknowledged by the authors as a limitation that may reduce accuracy. More public clonotypes were shared among persistent patients (roughly 2,900) than among newly diagnosed patients (approximately 930). Preferential use of TRBV28, TRBJ1-2 and TRBJ2-5 was observed in persistent disease, whereas TRBV20-1 and TRBJ2-1 were favored in newly diagnosed disease. Persistent Graves' disease patients showed lower TCR Shannon entropy and fewer highly expanded clones than newly diagnosed patients, suggesting clonal expansion.

This clonotype was counted ten times or more. Its antigen is currently not known. Qualities for individual bases were not recorded, and no much larger clone is one base off. Counted from cysteine to phenylalanine, this CDR3 has 13 amino acids. The only DNA kept is the CDR3, 39 bases in frame from the first base. CDR1 and CDR2, per the germline V gene (reference sequence), are LNHNV and YYDKDF. V is shortened by 1 base, J by 4 bases, and the region joining them spans 5 bases. The time point label for this specimen denotes: newly diagnosed GD, antithyroid drugs for less than 3 months. RNA was extracted from PBMCs in TRIzol for both TCR sequencing and RNA sequencing. The diagnosis of Graves' disease followed American Thyroid Association guidelines. The patients came from an endocrinology department in Xi'an, China. Each patient gave approximately 10 milliliters of peripheral blood, collected in an EDTA anticoagulant tube. PBMCs were isolated by Ficoll Paque Plus density gradient separation without further T cell sorting. An Agilent 2100 Bioanalyzer and agarose gel were used to check RNA quality, and a NanoDrop 2000 was used to measure RNA concentration.

The library was made by multiplex PCR. Sequencing used an Illumina HiSeq 4000. iRepertoire HTBI primers and Arm-PCR amplification of CDR3 regions were used to construct TCR beta libraries. PCR products were gel purified before sequencing. The paper's processing steps were these. A total of roughly 67 TRBV and approximately 13 TRBJ segments were identified across samples and were used for gene usage analysis of CDR3 amino acid clonotypes. COPE and FqMerger were used to merge filtered high-quality paired reads into contigs. BLAST was used to align contigs to IMGT TRBV, TRBD and TRBJ reference genes, and CDR3 was defined according to IMGT. Any clonotype with a frequency above 0.1% was classified as a highly expanded clone. Shannon entropy was used to measure repertoire diversity, and the Gini coefficient was used to measure V-J evenness. A clonotype was considered public if more than one individual shared it. Using fastp trimming at Q25 and MiXCR clonotype assembly, TCRdb reanalyzed the public sequencing data and kept in-frame beta chains. Rows with a matching CDR3 protein are joined into one entry that keeps the most common DNA and genes. The authors' filters were not applied to this entry. This sample gives 520,000 or so distinct CDR3 sequences in total; 12% of them show up just once. Of the sample, 8% to 10% falls within the top ten clones.

The sample was also linked to a second study, of T cells in Graves' hyperthyroidism and ophthalmopathy. The other study reports the following: Stable Graves' hyperthyroidism was defined as the absence of progression to ophthalmopathy over 18 months of follow-up. Hyperthyroidism patients were aged 18 to 65 years and newly diagnosed, with disease duration of less than 2 months. Exclusion was applied to patients with uncontrolled infections, other autoimmune diseases, pregnancy or lactation. Diagnoses were established on the basis of clinical symptoms, serum thyroxine and TRAb, thyroid ultrasound, and orbital computed tomography. A first-round RT-PCR of the TCR CDR3 used the HTBI primer set with the Qiagen OneStep RT-PCR kit. Most expanded thyroid clonotypes (frequency above 0.001) were also found in blood, which suggests that blood repertoires may mirror thyroid immune responses. A 13 V-J signature model separated ophthalmopathy from stable hyperthyroidism, with over 85% sensitivity and 81.08% specificity in cross-validation and 80%/75% in testing. During validation, the model predicted progression to ophthalmopathy a median of roughly 7.1 months ahead of onset, with almost 71% sensitivity and less than 85% specificity. To identify distinguishing TCR V-J signatures, a discovery cohort of some 100 patients was used, comprising roughly 45 with Graves' ophthalmopathy and approximately 57 with stable Graves' hyperthyroidism. Prospective prediction of ophthalmopathy was tested in an independent validation cohort of some 19 hyperthyroidism patients and 15 to 17 patients who later progressed to ophthalmopathy. For training and testing, the 100 or so patients in the discovery cohort were randomly divided in a 7:3 ratio. In over five Graves' hyperthyroidism patients, the study also compared T-cell repertoires from thyroid tissue with T-cell repertoires from blood. Once sampling was done, hyperthyroidism patients were given methimazole at a starting dose of 30 mg daily, whereas ophthalmopathy patients were given high-dose intravenous methylprednisolone. A second multiplex PCR round built the libraries, followed by size selection and purification. Paired-end sequencing of the libraries was performed with 100 bp reads on an Illumina HiSeq2000. SOAPnuke was used to process the raw data, with reads discarded if the reads contained adapters or uncalled bases, had a mean Phred below 15, or lacked an exact constant-primer or identifier match. High-quality paired reads were merged with COPE v1.2.5, and unique nucleotide sequences were defined as clonotypes. Clonotypes were aligned to IMGT TRBV, TRBD and TRBJ reference segments using MiTCR v1.1. Only V-J combinations with frequency above 0.0001, covering about 99% of repertoires, were analysed. The TCS score was defined as the ratio of F50 (clonal expansion) to E x V (chaos), calculated using BLOSUM62-based TCRdist between CDR3 peptides within each V-J. Welch's t-statistics and random forest reduced several hundred V-J features to under 15, which were used in a naive Bayes classifier (R e1071). Sample size was not statistically predetermined, and blinding of investigators to group allocation was not performed. The paper describes TCR Vbeta CDR3 sequencing of 135 peripheral blood samples, made up of some 40 ophthalmopathy patients, 70 to 75 hyperthyroidism patients and some 17 progressor patients.

The chain is assembled from TRBV15 and TRBJ2-1; the D segment cannot be called with confidence. The TCR sequence derives from a woman between 25 and 40 years old with Graves disease. Donor details come from another sample of the same person, matched by shared clones. The specimen comprised peripheral blood mononuclear cells (PBMCs), sampled at new diagnosis, from a patient treated with antithyroid drugs. Here the CDR3 is given as CATSRGPYNEQFF. The DNA sequence follows: TGTGCCACCAGCAGAGGGCCTTACAATGAGCAGTTCTTC.